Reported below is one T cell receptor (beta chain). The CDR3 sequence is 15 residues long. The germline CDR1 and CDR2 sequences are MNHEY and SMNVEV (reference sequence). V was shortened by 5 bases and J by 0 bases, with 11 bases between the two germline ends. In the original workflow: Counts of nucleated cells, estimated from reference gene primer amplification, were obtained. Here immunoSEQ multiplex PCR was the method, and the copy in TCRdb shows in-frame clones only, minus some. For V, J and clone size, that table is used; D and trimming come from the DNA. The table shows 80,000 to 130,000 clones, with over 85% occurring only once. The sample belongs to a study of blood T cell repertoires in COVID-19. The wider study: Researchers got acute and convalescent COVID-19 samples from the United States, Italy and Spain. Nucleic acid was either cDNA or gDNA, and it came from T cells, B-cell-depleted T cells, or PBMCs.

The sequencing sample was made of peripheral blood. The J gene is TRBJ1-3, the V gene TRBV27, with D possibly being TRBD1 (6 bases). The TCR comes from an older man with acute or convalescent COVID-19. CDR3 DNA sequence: TGTGCCAGCAGTCCTTGGACAGACTCTGGAAACACCATATATTTT. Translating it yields CASSPWTDSGNTIYF.